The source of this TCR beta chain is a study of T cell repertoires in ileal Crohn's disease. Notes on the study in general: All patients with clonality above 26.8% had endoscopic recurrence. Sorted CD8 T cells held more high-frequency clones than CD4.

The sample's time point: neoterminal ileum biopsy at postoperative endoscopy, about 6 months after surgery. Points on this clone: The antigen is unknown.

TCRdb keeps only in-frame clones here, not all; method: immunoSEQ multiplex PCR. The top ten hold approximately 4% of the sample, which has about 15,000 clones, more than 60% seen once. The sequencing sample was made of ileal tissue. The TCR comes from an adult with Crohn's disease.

The CDR3 DNA is TGCGCCAGCAGCTTCGGCGACAGGGACAACGAGCAGTACTTC. Translation: CASSFGDRDNEQYF. The rearrangement uses TRBV5-1 and TRBJ2-7, with 7 bases that match TRBD1. V gave up 2 bases and J gave up 5 bases; unmatched junction bases: 7. Germline V gives CDR1 SGHRS, CDR2 YFSETQ. The CDR3 length is 14 residues.